This T cell receptor (beta chain) is from a study of neurological immune-mediated disorders. The authors produced cDNA by 5'RACE using 10-nucleotide random UMIs. TCRdb redid the calling of the 5' RACE reads with MiXCR, one entry per CDR3 protein. The profile shows around 53,000 distinct CDR3 sequences, roughly 8.3% of them singletons. Looked up from germline, CDR1 is SGHRS and CDR2 is YFSETQ. Trimming took 4 bases from V and 1 from J; bases not matched to a gene: 13. This CDR3 contains 17 residues. This clonotype has a count of ten or more. Time point of the sample: longitudinal time-point 3. Sequenced material: PBMCs. The J gene is TRBJ2-7, the V gene TRBV5-1; 8 bases line up with TRBD1. This receptor was taken from a woman aged 40 to 50 in good health. CDR3 bases: TGCGCCAGCAGCCCAAAAGTCGCCGGACAGGGATCCTACGAGCAGTACTTC. It encodes CASSPKVAGQGSYEQYF.